This is a list of T cell receptor beta chains from one sample in a study of blood T cell repertoires in COVID-19. Assay: immunoSEQ multiplex PCR; the TCRdb copy retains only in-frame clones and omits some. The sample holds about 150,000 clones, about 86% seen once. The source material was peripheral blood. These TCRs come from an older man with acute or convalescent COVID-19. The CDR3 runs from the conserved cysteine through the conserved F or W. D genes are given only for firm matches. Clone size is stated in some rows and not others, as once, few, many or a class when expanded.

abundance | j_gene | d_gene | v_gene | CDR3nt | CDR3aa
NA | TRBJ2-5 | TRBD1 | TRBV29-1 | TGCAGCGTTGCGACAGGGGGCAGTGAGACCCAGTACTTC | CSVATGGSETQYF
NA | TRBJ2-1 | TRBD2 | TRBV6-2/TRBV6-3 | TGTGCCAGCAGTTACTCGTCTAGCGGGAGTAGCTACAATGAGCAGTTCTTC | CASSYSSSGSSYNEQFF
NA | TRBJ2-6 | NA | TRBV24-1 | TGTGCCACCAGTGATTCTGGGGGCCTCCAGAACTCTGGGGCCAACGTCCTGACTTTC | CATSDSGGLQNSGANVLTF
NA | TRBJ2-5 | TRBD1 | TRBV19 | TGTGCCAGTACCCCAGGACAGGGCCACCAAGAGACCCAGTACTTC | CASTPGQGHQETQYF
NA | TRBJ1-1 | NA | TRBV6-6 | TGTGCCAGCAGACCACCCACACCTGAAGCTTTCTTT | CASRPPTPEAFF
NA | TRBJ1-6 | TRBD1 | TRBV19 | TGTGCCAGCAGGGGGATGGGGAATTCACCCCTCCACTTT | CASRGMGNSPLHF
NA | TRBJ2-3 | TRBD2 | TRBV29-1 | TGCAGCGTTGGGGGGACTAGCGGGAGCGGAGATACGCAGTATTTT | CSVGGTSGSGDTQYF
NA | TRBJ1-5 | TRBD1 | TRBV2 | TGTGCCAGCAGTGACGGGACAGGGTATCAGCCCCAGCATTTT | CASSDGTGYQPQHF
NA | TRBJ1-6 | NA | TRBV5-1 | TGCGCCAGCAGCCGGGATCTCTCCTATAATTCACCCCTCCACTTT | CASSRDLSYNSPLHF
NA | TRBJ1-2 | NA | TRBV5-8 | TGTGCCAGCAGCTTGGCCGGGGGGAGTGGTGGCTACACCTTC | CASSLAGGSGGYTF
NA | TRBJ2-7 | TRBD2 | TRBV9 | TGTGCCAGCAGCGTAGGGTCTAGCGGTACCTACGAGCAGTACTTC | CASSVGSSGTYEQYF
NA | TRBJ2-2 | TRBD2 | TRBV11-2 | TGTGCCAGCAGCCGATCAAACCAAGGACCGGGGGGCGGGGAGCTGTTTTTT | CASSRSNQGPGGGELFF
few | TRBJ1-1 | TRBD1 | TRBV19 | TGTGCCAGTAGTGTCGGGGGGACAGGGAATACTGAAGCTTTCTTT | CASSVGGTGNTEAFF
NA | TRBJ2-5 | TRBD1 | TRBV5-6 | TGTGCCAGCAGCATGGGACAGGGGCAAGAGACCCAGTACTTC | CASSMGQGQETQYF
NA | TRBJ1-3 | NA | TRBV7-9 | TGTGCCAGCAGCTCCCGGCGGACAGACTCTGGAAACACCATATATTTT | CASSSRRTDSGNTIYF
few | TRBJ1-2 | NA | TRBV4-1 | TGCGCCAGCAGCCAAGTAGAGGGTTTCGGTGGCTACACCTTC | CASSQVEGFGGYTF
once | TRBJ2-1 | TRBD2 | TRBV6-5 | TGTGCCAGCAGGAAGACTAGCGGAGTCTACAATGAGCAGTTCTTC | CASRKTSGVYNEQFF
medium-sized | TRBJ2-7 | NA | TRBV28 | TGTGCCAGCCTCTACGCACGGCTAGGTACCTACGAGCAGTACTTC | CASLYARLGTYEQYF
NA | TRBJ1-4 | NA | TRBV7-9 | TGTGCCAGCAGCCGGACCTCTTCAGGGGAAAAACTGTTTTTT | CASSRTSSGEKLFF
NA | TRBJ1-2 | TRBD1 | TRBV2 | TGTGCCAGCAGGGGGACAGGGTATGGCTACACCTTC | CASRGTGYGYTF
NA | TRBJ2-1 | NA | TRBV11-3 | TGTGCCAGCAGCTCCGCTAGCGCGGCGGGTGAGCAGTTCTTC | CASSSASAAGEQFF
NA | TRBJ1-6 | NA | TRBV4-2 | TGTGCCAGCAGCCAGGTCGGGACCAGGGGCCCTAATTCACCCCTCCACTTT | CASSQVGTRGPNSPLHF
NA | TRBJ2-7 | TRBD1 | TRBV19 | TGTGCCTCCAGGGGGGGACAGGGAATGGACGAGCAGTACTTC | CASRGGQGMDEQYF
NA | TRBJ2-2 | NA | TRBV16 | TGTGCCAGCAGCCAAAGGGGTCAAGGACCCGGGGAGCTGTTTTTT | CASSQRGQGPGELFF
NA | TRBJ2-2 | NA | TRBV5-6 | TGTGCCAGCAGCTTGTCCAGCGGAGCGAACACCGGGGAGCTGTTTTTT | CASSLSSGANTGELFF
NA | TRBJ1-2 | NA | TRBV9 | TGTGCCAGCAGCGTAGAAGGGGGAGCATATGGCTACACCTTC | CASSVEGGAYGYTF
NA | TRBJ2-6 | NA | TRBV7-8 | TGTGCCAGCAGCTCCAACCGGGTTTCGAGCTCTGGGGCCAACGTCCTGACTTTC | CASSSNRVSSSGANVLTF
NA | TRBJ1-1 | NA | TRBV5-1 | TGCGCCAGCAGCTTTGGGACAATCACTGAAGCTTTCTTT | CASSFGTITEAFF
NA | TRBJ2-4 | NA | TRBV19 | TGTGCCAGTAGTCTAGGTATGGCCAAAAACATTCAGTACTTC | CASSLGMAKNIQYF
NA | TRBJ1-1 | TRBD1 | TRBV9 | TGTGCCAGCAGCGTAGACCGGGACAGCAGAATGAACACTGAAGCTTTCTTT | CASSVDRDSRMNTEAFF
NA | TRBJ2-7 | NA | TRBV6-5 | TGTGCCAGCAGATGGGAGATAGGGTATCCTTACGAGCAGTACTTC | CASRWEIGYPYEQYF
NA | TRBJ2-7 | TRBD1 | TRBV7-2 | TGTGCCAGCAGCTTAACGGGACAGAGTTACGAGCAGTACTTC | CASSLTGQSYEQYF
NA | TRBJ2-1 | NA | TRBV5-1 | TGCGCCAGCAGCTTGGGACGGCAGGGGACGAATGAGCAGTTCTTC | CASSLGRQGTNEQFF
NA | TRBJ2-5 | TRBD2 | TRBV5-1 | TGCGCCAGCAGCTTGTCAGCTAGCGGGAGGGCCGACTATGCCCAGTACTTC | CASSLSASGRADYAQYF
NA | TRBJ1-2 | TRBD1 | TRBV5-6 | TGTGCCAGCAGCTTAGGACAGGGGCTGTTGGATGGCTACACCTTC | CASSLGQGLLDGYTF
NA | TRBJ2-3 | TRBD1 | TRBV7-3 | TGTGCCAGCAGCCGACAGGGGGCAGATACGCAGTATTTT | CASSRQGADTQYF
NA | TRBJ2-5 | TRBD2 | TRBV6-5 | TGTGCCAGCAGTTACTTGACTAGCTTGGAGACCCAGTACTTC | CASSYLTSLETQYF
few | TRBJ1-1 | NA | TRBV6-5 | TGTGCCAGCAGCCCCCAACTGACGGGCACTGAAGCTTTCTTT | CASSPQLTGTEAFF
NA | TRBJ2-7 | NA | TRBV5-1 | TGCGCCAGCAGCTCCGGACAGACTTTCTACGAGCAGTACTTC | CASSSGQTFYEQYF
once | TRBJ2-5 | NA | TRBV4-1 | TGCGCCAGCAGCCTATATGGGATCGACAGCCAAGAGACCCAGTACTTC | CASSLYGIDSQETQYF
NA | TRBJ2-1 | TRBD2 | TRBV2 | TGTGCCACCCGCCGGGACTACCCCTACAATGAGCAGTTCTTC | CATRRDYPYNEQFF
NA | TRBJ1-1 | NA | TRBV29-1 | TGCAGCGTTGATAAGGGGCTTAGCACTGAAGCTTTCTTT | CSVDKGLSTEAFF
NA | TRBJ2-6 | NA | TRBV5-1 | TGCGCCAGCAGCTTGGCCGGGTCTGGGGCCAACGTCCTGACTTTC | CASSLAGSGANVLTF
NA | TRBJ2-1 | TRBD2 | TRBV3-1/TRBV3-2 | TGTGCCAGCAGCCAAGATATCCGGGAGGATGGCGATGAGCAGTTCTTC | CASSQDIREDGDEQFF
once | TRBJ2-1 | NA | TRBV7-9 | TGTGCCAGCAGCTTAGGGAGGGCCAATGAGCAGTTCTTC | CASSLGRANEQFF
few | TRBJ2-7 | TRBD1 | TRBV5-4 | TGTGCCAGCAGCCGGTCCTCGGGGACAGGCCTCTACGAGCAGTACTTC | CASSRSSGTGLYEQYF
NA | TRBJ2-2 | TRBD1 | TRBV9 | TGTGCCAGCAAAGGGGGCACTCAAACCGGGGAGCTGTTTTTT | CASKGGTQTGELFF
NA | TRBJ2-7 | TRBD2 | TRBV28 | TGTGCCAGCAGCTGGGGGGGTGGCGAGCAGTACTTC | CASSWGGGEQYF
NA | TRBJ1-5 | NA | TRBV19 | TGTGCCAGTAGTGGAGGAAGGGGGAAGGTGAGTCAGCCCCAGCATTTT | CASSGGRGKVSQPQHF
NA | TRBJ1-5 | NA | TRBV30 | TGTGCCTGGTCCCAGGGATTAGATCAGCCCCAGCATTTT | CAWSQGLDQPQHF
NA | TRBJ2-1 | NA | TRBV7-2 | TGTGCCAGCAAGGAGTGGTCCTACAATGAGCAGTTCTTC | CASKEWSYNEQFF
NA | TRBJ2-3 | TRBD2 | TRBV7-2 | TGTGCCAGCAGCTTAGATCTAGCGGGGGTGCCAGATACGCAGTATTTT | CASSLDLAGVPDTQYF
NA | TRBJ2-7 | TRBD2 | TRBV6-6 | TGTGCCAGCAGTTCGCCTGGACTAGCGAGGGAGCAGTACTTC | CASSSPGLAREQYF